Listed below are T cell receptor beta chains from one sample, sequenced in a study of identical twins. A single record per CDR3 protein comes from TCRdb applying MiXCR to the 5' RACE reads. The sample records approximately 1.8 million distinct CDR3 sequences, around a third being singletons. The sequenced material came from cord blood. These TCRs come from a newborn girl in good health. The CDR3 runs from the conserved cysteine through the conserved F or W. D genes are given only for firm matches. Not every row has a clone size; where given, it reads once, few, many or a size class.

V gene: TRBV28; J gene: TRBJ1-1; CDR3 length: 15; D gene: .; clone size: once; CDR3 protein: CASSPCGGKNTEAFF; CDR3 DNA: TGTGCCAGCAGCCCATGCGGGGGGAAGAACACTGAAGCTTTCTTT
V gene: TRBV5-1; J gene: TRBJ1-6; CDR3 length: 14; D gene: .; clone size: many; CDR3 protein: CASSKDGQNSPLHF; CDR3 DNA: TGCGCCAGCAGCAAGGACGGCCAGAATTCACCCCTCCACTTT
V gene: TRBV3-1; J gene: TRBJ1-4; CDR3 length: 14; D gene: .; clone size: few; CDR3 protein: CASSPTGAREKLFF; CDR3 DNA: TGTGCCAGCAGCCCCACGGGGGCGCGAGAAAAACTGTTTTTT
V gene: TRBV12-3/TRBV12-4; J gene: TRBJ2-3; CDR3 length: 19; D gene: TRBD2; clone size: .; CDR3 protein: CASSLARASGILATDTQYF; CDR3 DNA: TGTGCCAGCAGTTTAGCTCGCGCTAGCGGGATCCTCGCCACAGATACGCAGTATTTT
V gene: TRBV10-3; J gene: TRBJ2-7; CDR3 length: 15; D gene: TRBD2; clone size: many; CDR3 protein: CAISEGGSSSYEQYF; CDR3 DNA: TGTGCCATCAGTGAAGGCGGGAGTAGCTCCTACGAGCAGTACTTC
V gene: TRBV5-1; J gene: TRBJ2-2; CDR3 length: 17; D gene: TRBD1; clone size: .; CDR3 protein: CASSLRTGQVNTGELFF; CDR3 DNA: TGCGCCAGCAGCTTAAGGACGGGACAGGTGAACACCGGGGAGCTGTTTTTT
V gene: TRBV20-1; J gene: TRBJ2-4; CDR3 length: 16; D gene: TRBD2; clone size: .; CDR3 protein: CSAAPPTSGGSYGQYF; CDR3 DNA: TGCAGTGCTGCGCCACCTACTAGCGGGGGGTCCTACGGGCAGTACTTC
V gene: TRBV12-3/TRBV12-4; J gene: TRBJ2-1; CDR3 length: 11; D gene: .; clone size: .; CDR3 protein: CASSFHGTQFF; CDR3 DNA: TGTGCCAGCAGTTTTCATGGGACCCAGTTCTTC
V gene: TRBV10-3; J gene: TRBJ2-7; CDR3 length: 14; D gene: TRBD2; clone size: few; CDR3 protein: CAIKGGTASYEQYF; CDR3 DNA: TGTGCCATCAAGGGAGGGACGGCTTCCTACGAGCAGTACTTC
V gene: TRBV24-1; J gene: TRBJ2-5; CDR3 length: 19; D gene: .; clone size: .; CDR3 protein: CATSDLPTGTPWKCKTQYF; CDR3 DNA: TGTGCCACCAGTGATTTGCCCACAGGGACTCCTTGGAAATGTAAGACCCAGTACTTC
V gene: TRBV20-1; J gene: TRBJ2-1; CDR3 length: 15; D gene: .; clone size: .; CDR3 protein: CSGPEGVAIYNEQFF; CDR3 DNA: TGCAGTGGGCCTGAGGGTGTGGCCATCTACAATGAGCAGTTCTTC
V gene: TRBV27; J gene: TRBJ2-1; CDR3 length: 13; D gene: TRBD1; clone size: .; CDR3 protein: CASSQITGETQFF; CDR3 DNA: TGTGCCAGCAGTCAAATAACAGGGGAGACCCAGTTCTTC
V gene: TRBV5-1; J gene: TRBJ2-4; CDR3 length: 19; D gene: TRBD2; clone size: few; CDR3 protein: CASSPRLAETGLAKNIQYF; CDR3 DNA: TGCGCCAGCAGCCCCCGACTAGCGGAGACGGGATTAGCCAAAAACATTCAGTACTTC
V gene: TRBV7-2; J gene: TRBJ2-3; CDR3 length: 14; D gene: .; clone size: .; CDR3 protein: CASSLFPAADTQYF; CDR3 DNA: TGTGCCAGCAGCTTATTCCCTGCCGCAGATACGCAGTATTTT
V gene: TRBV27; J gene: TRBJ2-6; CDR3 length: 16; D gene: .; clone size: few; CDR3 protein: CASSSPTGSGANVLTF; CDR3 DNA: TGTGCCAGCAGTTCCCCGACGGGCTCTGGGGCCAACGTCCTGACTTTC
V gene: TRBV6-1; J gene: TRBJ2-7; CDR3 length: 14; D gene: .; clone size: .; CDR3 protein: CASSEPGQTYEQYF; CDR3 DNA: TGTGCCAGCAGTGAACCTGGACAGACCTACGAGCAGTACTTC